This T cell receptor (beta chain) was recovered during a study of cytotoxic CD8 clonotypes in ibrutinib-treated CLL. Study summary: Timing of response sample collection was a median approximately twelve months after treatment start, with a range of 6 to 36. General study points: Baseline clonality, higher than in age-matched healthy donors, tracked circulating CD8+ T-cell counts. Clonality increased at ibrutinib response and stayed stable in sustained remission. At progression, however, it fell back toward baseline. Public clonotypes (which were uncommon) either contracted or remained stable on treatment.

Trimming took 6 bases from V and 6 from J; bases not matched to a gene: 5. The CDR3 runs 15 residues. Germline-derived CDR1 and CDR2 are SNHLY and FYNNEI. A remark on this clone: Its antigen is unidentified.

Clones were read by immunoSEQ multiplex PCR, and TCRdb kept only the in-frame ones, dropping some. Among 200,000 to 250,000 clones listed, approximately 79% were seen once. The J gene is TRBJ2-3, the V gene TRBV2, with 14 bases identical to TRBD2. This receptor was taken from a human donor with chronic lymphocytic leukemia. The source material was PBMCs, sampled after 12 months of ibrutinib treatment. The CDR3 region is CASSGTSGRGDTQYF. Written as DNA, the CDR3 is TGTGCCAGCAGCGGGACTAGCGGGAGAGGGGATACGCAGTATTTT.